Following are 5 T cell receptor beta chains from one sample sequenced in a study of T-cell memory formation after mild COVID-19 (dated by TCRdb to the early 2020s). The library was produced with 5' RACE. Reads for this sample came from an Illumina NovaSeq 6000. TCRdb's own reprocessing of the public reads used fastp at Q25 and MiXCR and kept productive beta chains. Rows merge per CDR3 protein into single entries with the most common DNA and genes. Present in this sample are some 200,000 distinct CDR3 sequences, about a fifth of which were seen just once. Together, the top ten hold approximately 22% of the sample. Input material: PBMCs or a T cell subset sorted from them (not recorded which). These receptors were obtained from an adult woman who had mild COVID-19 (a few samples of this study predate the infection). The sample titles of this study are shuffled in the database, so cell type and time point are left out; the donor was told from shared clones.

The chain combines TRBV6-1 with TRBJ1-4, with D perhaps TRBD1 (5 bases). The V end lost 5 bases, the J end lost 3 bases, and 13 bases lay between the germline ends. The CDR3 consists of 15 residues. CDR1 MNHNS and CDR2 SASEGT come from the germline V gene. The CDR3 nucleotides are TGTGCCAGCAGTCAATGGGGGGGATCTAATGAAAAACTGTTTTTT. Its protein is CASSQWGGSNEKLFF.

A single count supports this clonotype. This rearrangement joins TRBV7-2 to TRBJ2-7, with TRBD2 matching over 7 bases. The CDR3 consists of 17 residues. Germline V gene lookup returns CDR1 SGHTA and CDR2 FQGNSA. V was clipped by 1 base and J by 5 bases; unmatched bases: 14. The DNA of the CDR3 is TGTGCCAGCAGCTTAGTAATTCTCGCTCCAGGGAGGGACGAGCAGTACTTC. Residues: CASSLVILAPGRDEQYF.

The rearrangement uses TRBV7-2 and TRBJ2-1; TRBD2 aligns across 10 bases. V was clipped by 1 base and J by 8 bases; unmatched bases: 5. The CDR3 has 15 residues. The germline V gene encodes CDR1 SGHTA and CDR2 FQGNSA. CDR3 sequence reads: CASSLEASGRYEQFF. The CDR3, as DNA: TGTGCCAGCAGCTTAGAGGCTAGCGGGAGATATGAGCAGTTCTTC. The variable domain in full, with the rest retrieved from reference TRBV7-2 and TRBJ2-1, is GAGVSQSPSNKVTEKGKDVELRCDPISGHTALYWYRQSLGQGLEFLIYFQGNSAPDKSGLPSDRFSAERTGGSVSTLTIQRTQQEDSAVYLCASSLEASGRYEQFFGPGTRLTVL.

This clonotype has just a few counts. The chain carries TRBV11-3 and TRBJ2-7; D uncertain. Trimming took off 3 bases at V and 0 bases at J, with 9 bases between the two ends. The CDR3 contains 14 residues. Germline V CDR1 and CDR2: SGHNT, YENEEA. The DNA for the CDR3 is TGTGCCAGCAGCTTGTTCGAGATCTCCTACGAGCAGTACTTC. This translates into CASSLFEISYEQYF.

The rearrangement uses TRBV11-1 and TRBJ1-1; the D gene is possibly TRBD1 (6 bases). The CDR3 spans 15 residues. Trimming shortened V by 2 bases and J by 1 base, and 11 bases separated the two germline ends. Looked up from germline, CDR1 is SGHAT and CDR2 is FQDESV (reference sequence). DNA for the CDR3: TGTGCCAGCAGCTTATGGGGGGCGACGAACACTGAAGCTTTCTTT. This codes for CASSLWGATNTEAFF.